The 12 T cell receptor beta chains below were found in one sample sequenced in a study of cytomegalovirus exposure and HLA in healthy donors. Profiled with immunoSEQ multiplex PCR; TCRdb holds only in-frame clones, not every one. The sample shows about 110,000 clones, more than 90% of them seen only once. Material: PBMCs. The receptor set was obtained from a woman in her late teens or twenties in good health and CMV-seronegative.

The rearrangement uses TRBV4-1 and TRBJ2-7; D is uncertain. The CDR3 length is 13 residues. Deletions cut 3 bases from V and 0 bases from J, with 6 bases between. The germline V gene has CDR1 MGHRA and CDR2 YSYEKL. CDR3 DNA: TGCGCCAGCAGCCAGTCCTTCTCCTACGAGCAGTACTTC. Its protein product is CASSQSFSYEQYF.

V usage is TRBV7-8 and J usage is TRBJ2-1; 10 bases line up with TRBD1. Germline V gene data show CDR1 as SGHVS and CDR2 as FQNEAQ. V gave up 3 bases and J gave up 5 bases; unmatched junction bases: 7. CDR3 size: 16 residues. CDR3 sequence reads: CASSFPGQGTDNEQFF. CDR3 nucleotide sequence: TGTGCCAGCAGCTTCCCGGGACAGGGGACCGACAATGAGCAGTTCTTC.

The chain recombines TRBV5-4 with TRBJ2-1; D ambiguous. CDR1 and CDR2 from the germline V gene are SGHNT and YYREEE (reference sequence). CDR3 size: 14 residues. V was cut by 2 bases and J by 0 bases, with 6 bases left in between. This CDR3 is CASSFVSSYNEQFF. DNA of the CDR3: TGTGCCAGCAGCTTCGTGAGCTCCTACAATGAGCAGTTCTTC.

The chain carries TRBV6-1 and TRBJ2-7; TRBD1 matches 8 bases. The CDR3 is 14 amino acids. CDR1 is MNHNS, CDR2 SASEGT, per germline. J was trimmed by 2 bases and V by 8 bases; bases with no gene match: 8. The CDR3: CASQPRDRTYEQYF. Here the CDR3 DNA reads TGTGCCAGCCAACCCAGGGACAGGACCTACGAGCAGTACTTC.

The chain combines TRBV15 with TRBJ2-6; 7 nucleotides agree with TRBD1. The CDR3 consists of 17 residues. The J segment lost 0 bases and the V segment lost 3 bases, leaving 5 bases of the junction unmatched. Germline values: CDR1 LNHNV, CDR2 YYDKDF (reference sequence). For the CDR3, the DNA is TGTGCCACCAGCAGGAGGACAGGCAGCTCTGGGGCCAACGTCCTGACTTTC. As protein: CATSRRTGSSGANVLTF.

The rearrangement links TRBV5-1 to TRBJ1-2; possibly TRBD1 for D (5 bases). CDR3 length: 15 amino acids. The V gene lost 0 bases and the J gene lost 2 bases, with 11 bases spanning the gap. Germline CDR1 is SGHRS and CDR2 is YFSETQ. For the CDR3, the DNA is TGCGCCAGCAGCTTGGCCATATCAGGGAACTATGGCTACACCTTC. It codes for CASSLAISGNYGYTF.

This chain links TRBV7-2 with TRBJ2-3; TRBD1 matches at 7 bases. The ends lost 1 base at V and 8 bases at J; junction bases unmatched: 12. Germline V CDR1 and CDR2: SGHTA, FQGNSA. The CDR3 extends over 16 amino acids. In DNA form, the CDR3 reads TGTGCCAGCAGCTTAGGTGATGGGACAGCCCGGGGTACGCAGTATTTT. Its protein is CASSLGDGTARGTQYF.

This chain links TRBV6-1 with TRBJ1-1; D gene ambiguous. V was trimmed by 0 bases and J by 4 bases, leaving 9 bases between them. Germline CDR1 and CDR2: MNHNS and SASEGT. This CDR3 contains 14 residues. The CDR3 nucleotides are TGTGCCAGCAGTGAAGCACTCCGAAGCACTGAAGCTTTCTTT. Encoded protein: CASSEALRSTEAFF.

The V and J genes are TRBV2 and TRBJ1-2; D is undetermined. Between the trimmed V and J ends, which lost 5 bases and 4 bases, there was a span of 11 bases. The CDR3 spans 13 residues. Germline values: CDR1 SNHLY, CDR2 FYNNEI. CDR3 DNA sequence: TGTGCCAGCAGTACGGAGCTAGCCTATGGCTACACCTTC. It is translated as CASSTELAYGYTF.

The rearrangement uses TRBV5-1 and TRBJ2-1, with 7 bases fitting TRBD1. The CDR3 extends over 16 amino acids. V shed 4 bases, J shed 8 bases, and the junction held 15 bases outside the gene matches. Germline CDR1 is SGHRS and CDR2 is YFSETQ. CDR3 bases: TGCGCCAGCAGCACTAAACAGGGGCTCATTGGCGATGAGCAGTTCTTC. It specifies CASSTKQGLIGDEQFF.

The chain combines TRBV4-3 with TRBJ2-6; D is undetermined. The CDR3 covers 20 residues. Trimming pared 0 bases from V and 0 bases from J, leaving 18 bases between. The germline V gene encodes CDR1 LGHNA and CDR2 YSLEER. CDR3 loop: CASSQELTPGYLSGANVLTF. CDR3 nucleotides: TGCGCCAGCAGCCAAGAACTCACGCCCGGGTACCTCTCTGGGGCCAACGTCCTGACTTTC.

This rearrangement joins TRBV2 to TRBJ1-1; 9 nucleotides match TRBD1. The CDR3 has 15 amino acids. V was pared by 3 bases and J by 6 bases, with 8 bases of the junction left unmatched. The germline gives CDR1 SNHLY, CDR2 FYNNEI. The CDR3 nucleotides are TGTGCCAGCAGTGACGGGACAGGGACCCTTCCTGAAGCTTTCTTT. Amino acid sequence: CASSDGTGTLPEAFF.